This TCR beta chain emerged from a study of neurological immune-mediated disorders. The authors produced cDNA by 5'RACE using 10-nucleotide random UMIs. TCRdb analysed the 5' RACE reads with MiXCR anew, one entry per CDR3 protein. The sample has 55,000 to 75,000 distinct CDR3 sequences; roughly 13% are singletons. This clonotype has at least ten counts. No antigen is known for it. Indicated time point: longitudinal time-point 1 (baseline). For the unsorted libraries, 2 million PBMCs stored at -80 C served as input. Findings of the study overall: Patients with HTLV-1-associated myelopathy had the highest level of TCR clonal expansion, whereas patients with multiple sclerosis had the lowest level, falling beneath the level found in healthy controls. None of the CDR3 amino acid sequences of expanded clones recurred across subjects, suggesting private repertoires in all groups.

CDR3 length: 14 amino acids. Germline-derived CDR1 and CDR2 are SGHTA and FQGTGA. J was trimmed by 0 bases and V by 5 bases; bases with no gene match: 4. The sequence was obtained from a female donor with HTLV-1-associated myelopathy (HAM/TSP). The chain couples TRBV7-3 to TRBJ2-7, with 7 bases lining up with TRBD1. Sequencing used PBMCs. CDR3 sequence: CASSPQGNSYEQYF. CDR3 nucleotides: TGTGCCAGCAGCCCACAGGGGAACTCCTACGAGCAGTACTTC.